The T cell receptor beta chain under discussion was sequenced for a study of blood T cell repertoires in COVID-19. Looked up from germline, CDR1 is SGHDT and CDR2 is YYEEEE. CDR3 length: 15 residues. Germline trimming cut 0 bases from V and 3 bases from J; bases unmatched to any gene: 3. Here immunoSEQ multiplex PCR was the method, and the copy in TCRdb shows in-frame clones only, minus some. The data show about 160,000 clones, about 87% seen once. This clone was counted once. J is TRBJ2-7 and V is TRBV5-6; the match to TRBD1 covers 10 bases. Sample: peripheral blood. This receptor was identified in a woman in her sixties or seventies who had recovered from COVID-19. CDR3 loop: CASSLAGTGDYEQYF. As DNA, the CDR3 is TGTGCCAGCAGCTTGGCCGGGACAGGGGACTACGAGCAGTACTTC.